Listed below are T cell receptor beta chains from one sample, sequenced in a study of cytomegalovirus exposure and HLA in healthy donors. Sequencing used immunoSEQ multiplex PCR; TCRdb keeps in-frame clones, though not all of them. The table includes some 140,000 clones, 70% to 90% detected once. Sequencing input: PBMCs. The receptors here all came from a man aged 18 to 30 in good health and CMV-seronegative. CDR3s include the opening cysteine and the closing phenylalanine or tryptophan. Clone sizes are given selectively: once, few, many, or a class where the clone is expanded.

>once|TRBV2|TRBJ2-3
CASSGHLINTDTQYF
>.|TRBV30|TRBJ1-1
CAWSVGSGGSTEAFF
>.|TRBV9|TRBJ2-5
CASSSGIQETQYF
>.|TRBV6-5|TRBJ2-1
CASSYDLGYNEQFF
>.|TRBV6-1|TRBJ2-5
CASSRGLEIGTQYF
>.|TRBV30|TRBJ2-1
CAWSARQSAPDEQFF
>few|TRBV2|TRBJ1-5
CASSADTSNQPQHF
>.|TRBV11-2|TRBJ1-1
CASSLDPGYEAFF
>.|TRBV19|TRBJ2-1
CASTPYGGFYNEQFF
>.|TRBV27|TRBJ2-7
CASSPSSGAHHWEQYF
>.|TRBV6-4|TRBJ2-2
CASSSQQNTGELFF
>.|TRBV7-2|TRBJ2-7
CASSFGQLTLTYEQYF
>.|TRBV5-4|TRBJ2-3
CASSLPGADTQYF
>.|TRBV28|TRBJ2-1
CASSSADPSYNEQFF
>.|TRBV6-1|TRBJ1-1
CASSLEGVGEAFF
>.|TRBV5-1|TRBJ2-7
CASSIQGPGGEQYF
>.|TRBV9|TRBJ2-2
CASSIPGTSGNTGELFF
>.|TRBV5-1|TRBJ2-7
CASSLAGNRDYTYEQYF
>.|TRBV28|TRBJ2-1
CASSPPGGQGGDEQFF
>.|TRBV5-1|TRBJ2-7
CASSLGAYRGSYEQYF
>.|TRBV5-1|TRBJ1-2
CASSRDRALLYGYTF
>.|TRBV5-1|TRBJ1-1
CASSLVGQSTEAFF
>.|TRBV2|TRBJ2-3
CASSESGQVTDTQYF
>.|TRBV5-6|TRBJ2-2
CASSLMIQGGLSGELFF
>.|TRBV5-6|TRBJ1-2
CASSPRGTGGLGYTF
>.|TRBV2|TRBJ1-3
CASSGGLGNSGNTIYF
>.|TRBV7-9|TRBJ2-3
CASSPGQGFPDTQYF
>.|TRBV19|TRBJ1-1
CASSLREGSKYTEAFF
>few|TRBV5-6|TRBJ2-7
CASSLRGGPYEQYF
>.|TRBV5-1|TRBJ1-2
CASSLGQSAYGYTF
>.|TRBV28|TRBJ1-1
CASRDFMETEAFF